This T cell receptor beta chain was identified in a study of glioma-infiltrating T cells after dendritic cell vaccination (TCRdb year 2016). Study-level background: A cohort of some 15 glioblastoma patients from Phase I and II dendritic cell vaccination trials was included, of whom 9 were newly diagnosed and 6 had recurrent disease. Between the early 2000s and the early 2010s, patients were given autologous tumor lysate-pulsed dendritic cell vaccination. The vaccine consisted of monocyte-derived dendritic cells cultured less than 9 days with IL-4 and GM-CSF, then pulsed overnight with autologous tumor lysate. Each patient was given three intradermal dendritic cell vaccine injections, spaced two weeks apart, in the arm below the axilla. Deep sequencing of TCR beta CDR3 regions was used to quantify tumor-infiltrating lymphocyte content and compare tumor and blood repertoires in dendritic cell-vaccinated glioblastoma patients. Survival after dendritic cell vaccination was correlated with TCR sequencing metrics such as TIL content and the overlap between tumor and blood repertoires. General findings and caveats noted by the study authors: Longer time to progression and overall survival after dendritic cell vaccination were predicted by higher estimated pretreatment TIL content. The three-group TCR overlap response model was characterized as speculative, and prospective validation of the model was stated to be required. The cohort was small and heterogeneous, few patients had complete blood and tumor sets, and even fewer had initial-recurrent tumor pairs. No direct relationship between TCR clonality and survival was found, suggesting a diverse polyclonal response may matter.

Patients were selected for having adequate residual fresh-frozen tumor tissue and more than two years of available survival data. An isocitrate dehydrogenase mutation was not carried by any of the glioblastoma patients, although molecular status was otherwise variable. PBMC were collected before vaccination, two weeks after the third vaccination, and at tumor progression when it occurred. The Qiagen DNeasy Blood extraction Kit was used to extract genomic DNA. The CDR3 sequence holds 15 residues, the cysteine and phenylalanine included. The retained sequence is limited to the CDR3, 45 bases, with the frame set at the first base. V loses 5 bases, J loses 4 bases, and the germline ends lie 15 bases apart. The CDR1 and CDR2 encoded by the germline V gene (reference sequence) are PRHDT and FYEKMQ. The table lists this clone with a few counts. Its antigen is unknown. No base qualities exist here, and no much larger clone lies one base off it.

Using the immunoSEQ assay, TCRB CDR3 regions were amplified from approximately 1.9 micrograms of genomic DNA, or from all available DNA when less than that was on hand. Multiplex PCR used 60 forward primers for TCR V beta segments and 13 reverse primers for J beta segments. To estimate the number of reads per starting template, synthetic control templates were added to each sample at limiting dilution. The Illumina HiSeq System generated sequencing reads of 87 bp. The original methods were these. PCR and sequencing errors were removed by a nearest neighbor algorithm that merged closely related sequences. TCR overlap was defined as the percentage of unique tumor TCR beta sequences that were also found in the peripheral blood of the same patient. TCRdb's version of the immuneACCESS table is confined to in-frame rearrangements and falls short of the full clone set. An unresolved V gene accounts for under half of the shortfall where checked; the remainder is of unknown origin. The V and J calls and the clone size are those of that table, but D and trimming were determined from the DNA. The sample data list approximately 82,000 clones, and around nine tenths of these were observed just once. Clones ranked in the top ten supply approximately 2.9% of the sample.

The clonotype was recovered from a human donor with glioblastoma. Specimen: blood, collected before dendritic cell vaccination. The chain employs TRBV13 and TRBJ1-3; TRBD1 is a possible D gene, resting on 5 matching bases. The nucleotides are TGTGCCAGCAGCCTCTTCCAGGGTCCCGGAAACACCATATATTTT. This yields the protein CASSLFQGPGNTIYF.